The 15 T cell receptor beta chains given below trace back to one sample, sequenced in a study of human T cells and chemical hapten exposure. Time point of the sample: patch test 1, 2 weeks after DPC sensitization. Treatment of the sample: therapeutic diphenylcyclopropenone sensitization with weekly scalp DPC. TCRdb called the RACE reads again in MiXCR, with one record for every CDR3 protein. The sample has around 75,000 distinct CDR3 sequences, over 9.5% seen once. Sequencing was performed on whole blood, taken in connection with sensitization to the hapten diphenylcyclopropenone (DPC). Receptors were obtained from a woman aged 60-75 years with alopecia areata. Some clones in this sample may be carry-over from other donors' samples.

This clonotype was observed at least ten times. The CDR3 reads CASSVSGESGANVLTF. Here the CDR3 DNA reads TGTGCCAGCAGCGTCTCAGGAGAGTCTGGGGCCAACGTCCTGACTTTC. V usage is TRBV7-3 and J usage is TRBJ2-6; D gene unclear. The V end was cut by 5 bases, the J end by 1 base, with 12 bases between. CDR3 length: 16 amino acids. Per germline, CDR1 SGHTA and CDR2 FQGTGA.

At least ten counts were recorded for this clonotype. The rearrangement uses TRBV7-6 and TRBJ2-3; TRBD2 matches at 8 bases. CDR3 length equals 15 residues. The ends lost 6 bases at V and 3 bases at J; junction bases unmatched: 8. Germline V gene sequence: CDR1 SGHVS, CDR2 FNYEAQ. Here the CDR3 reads CASSWSGGRTDTQYF. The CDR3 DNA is TGTGCCAGCAGTTGGTCGGGGGGGAGGACAGATACGCAGTATTTT.

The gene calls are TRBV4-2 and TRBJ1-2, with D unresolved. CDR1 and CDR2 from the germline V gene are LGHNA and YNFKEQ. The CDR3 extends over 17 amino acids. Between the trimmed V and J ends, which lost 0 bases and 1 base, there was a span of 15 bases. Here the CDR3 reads CASSQDGKGPINYGYTF. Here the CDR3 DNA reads TGTGCCAGCAGCCAAGATGGAAAAGGTCCAATTAACTATGGCTACACCTTC.

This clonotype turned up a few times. The chain's CDR3 is CASSRRLAGGRAKNIQYF. The CDR3 DNA reads TGCGCCAGCAGCCGGCGACTAGCGGGGGGGAGGGCCAAAAACATTCAGTACTTC. The V and J genes are TRBV23-1 and TRBJ2-4, with TRBD2 matching over 14 bases. TRBV23-1 belongs to the ORF category, with a function that is uncertain. The CDR3 consists of 18 residues. V lost 6 bases and J lost 1; bases outside the gene matches: 8.

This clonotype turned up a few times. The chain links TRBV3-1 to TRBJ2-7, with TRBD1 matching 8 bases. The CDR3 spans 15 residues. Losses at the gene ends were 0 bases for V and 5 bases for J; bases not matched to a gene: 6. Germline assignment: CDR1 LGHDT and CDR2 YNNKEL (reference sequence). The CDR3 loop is CASSQEWTGPNEQYF. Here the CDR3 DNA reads TGTGCCAGCAGCCAAGAGTGGACAGGGCCAAACGAGCAGTACTTC.

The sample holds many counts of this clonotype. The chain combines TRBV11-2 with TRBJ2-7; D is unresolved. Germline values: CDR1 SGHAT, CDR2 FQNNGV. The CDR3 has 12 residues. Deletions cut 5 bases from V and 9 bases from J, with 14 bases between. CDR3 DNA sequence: TGTGCCAGCAGCCCCTCCCCATCTGGGCAGTACTTC. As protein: CASSPSPSGQYF.

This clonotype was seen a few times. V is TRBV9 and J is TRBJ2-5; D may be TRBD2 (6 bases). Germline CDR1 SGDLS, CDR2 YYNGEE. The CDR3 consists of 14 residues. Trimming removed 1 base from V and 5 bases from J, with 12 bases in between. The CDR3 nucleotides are TGTGCCAGCAGCGTAATGGGGAGGCGTGAGACCCAGTACTTC. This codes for CASSVMGRRETQYF.

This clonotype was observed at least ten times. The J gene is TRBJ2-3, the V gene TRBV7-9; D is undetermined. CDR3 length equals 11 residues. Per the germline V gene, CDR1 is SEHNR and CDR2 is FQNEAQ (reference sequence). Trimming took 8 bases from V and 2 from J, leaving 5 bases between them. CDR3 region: CASGSTDTQYF. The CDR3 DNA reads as TGTGCCAGCGGGTCCACAGATACGCAGTATTTT.

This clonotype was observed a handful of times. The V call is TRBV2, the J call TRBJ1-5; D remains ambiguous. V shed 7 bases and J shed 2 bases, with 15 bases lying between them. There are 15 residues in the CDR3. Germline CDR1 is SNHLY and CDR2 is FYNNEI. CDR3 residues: CASNERWPGNQPQHF. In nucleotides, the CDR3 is TGTGCCAGCAACGAAAGATGGCCGGGCAATCAGCCCCAGCATTTT.

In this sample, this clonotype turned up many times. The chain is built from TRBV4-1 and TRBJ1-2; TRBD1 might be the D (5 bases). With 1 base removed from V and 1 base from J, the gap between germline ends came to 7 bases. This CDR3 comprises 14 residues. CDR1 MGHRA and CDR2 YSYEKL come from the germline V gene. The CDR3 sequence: CASSQGGNNYGYTF. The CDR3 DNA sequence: TGCGCCAGCAGCCAAGGGGGGAATAACTATGGCTACACCTTC.

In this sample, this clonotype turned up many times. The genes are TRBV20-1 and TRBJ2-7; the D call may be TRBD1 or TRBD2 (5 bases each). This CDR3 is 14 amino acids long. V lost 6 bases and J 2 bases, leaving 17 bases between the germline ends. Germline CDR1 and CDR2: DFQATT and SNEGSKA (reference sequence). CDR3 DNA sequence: TGCAGTGCCACCTTATGGGGGAGCACCTACGAGCAGTACTTC. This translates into CSATLWGSTYEQYF.

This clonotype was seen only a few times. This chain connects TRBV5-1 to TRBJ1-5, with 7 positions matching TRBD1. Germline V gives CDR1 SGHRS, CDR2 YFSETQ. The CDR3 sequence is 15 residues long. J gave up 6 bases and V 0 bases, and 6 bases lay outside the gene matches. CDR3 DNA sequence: TGCGCCAGCAGCTTGGACAGGGGACTTGGTCAGCCCCAGCATTTT. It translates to CASSLDRGLGQPQHF.

This chain's CDR3 is CASSRDSIETQYF. DNA of the CDR3: TGTGCCAGCAGCAGGGACTCGATAGAGACCCAGTACTTC. This chain connects TRBV2 to TRBJ2-5; possible D gene TRBD2, 6 bases. Germline V gene lookup returns CDR1 SNHLY and CDR2 FYNNEI. The CDR3 length is 13 residues. V was trimmed by 6 bases and J by 4 bases, leaving 12 bases between them. Looking up the rest from reference TRBV2 and TRBJ2-5 gives the full variable domain: EPEVTQTPSHQVTQMGQEVILRCVPISNHLYFYWYRQILGQKVEFLVSFYNNEISEKSEIFDDQFSVERPDGSNFTLKIRSTKLEDSAMYFCASSRDSIETQYFGPGTRLLVL.

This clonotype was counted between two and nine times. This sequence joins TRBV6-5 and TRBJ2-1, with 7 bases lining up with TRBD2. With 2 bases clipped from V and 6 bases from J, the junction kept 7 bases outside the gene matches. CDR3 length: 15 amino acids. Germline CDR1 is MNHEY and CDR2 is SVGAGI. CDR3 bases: TGTGCCAGCAGTTACCTGGGGGGAGGGCCCAATGAGCAGTTCTTC. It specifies CASSYLGGGPNEQFF.

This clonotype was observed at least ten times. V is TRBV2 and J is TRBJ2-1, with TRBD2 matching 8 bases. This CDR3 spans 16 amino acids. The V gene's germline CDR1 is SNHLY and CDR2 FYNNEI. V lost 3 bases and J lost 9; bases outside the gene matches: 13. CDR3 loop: CASSDFGFDREGEQFF. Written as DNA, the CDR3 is TGTGCCAGCAGTGATTTTGGCTTCGACCGGGAGGGTGAGCAGTTCTTC.